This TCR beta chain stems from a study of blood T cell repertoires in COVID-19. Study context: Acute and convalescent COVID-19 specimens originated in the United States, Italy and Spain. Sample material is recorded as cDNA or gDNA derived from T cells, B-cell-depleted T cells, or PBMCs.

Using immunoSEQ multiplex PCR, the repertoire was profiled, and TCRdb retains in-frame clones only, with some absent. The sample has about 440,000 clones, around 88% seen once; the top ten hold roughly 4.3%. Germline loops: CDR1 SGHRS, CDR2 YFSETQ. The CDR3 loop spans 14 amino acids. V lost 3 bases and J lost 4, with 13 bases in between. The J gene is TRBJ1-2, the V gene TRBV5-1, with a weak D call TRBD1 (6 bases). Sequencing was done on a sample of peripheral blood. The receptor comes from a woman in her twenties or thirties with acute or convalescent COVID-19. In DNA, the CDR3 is TGCGCCAGCAGCTGGGACACCGCTCTCTATGGCTACACCTTC. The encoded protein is CASSWDTALYGYTF. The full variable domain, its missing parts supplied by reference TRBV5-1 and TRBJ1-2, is KAGVTQTPRYLIKTRGQQVTLSCSPISGHRSVSWYQQTPGQGLQFLFEYFSETQRNKGNFPGRFSGRQFSNSRSEMNVSTLELGDSALYLCASSWDTALYGYTFGSGTRLTVV.